Each of the 22 T cell receptor beta chains below was sequenced from the same sample in a study of identical twins. One entry per CDR3 protein, called by TCRdb with MiXCR from the 5' RACE reads. The table records about 460,000 distinct CDR3 sequences, 12% to 15% of them present only once. These same records also appear under a second study, on yellow fever vaccine responses in identical twins.

The source material was CD4+ T cells sorted from blood. The receptors here all came from a woman in her late teens or twenties in good health.

This clonotype came up a few times. The chain recombines TRBV11-2 with TRBJ1-2, with D maybe TRBD1 (6 bases). Trimming stripped 1 base from V and 5 bases from J, with 8 bases between. Per germline, CDR1 SGHAT and CDR2 FQNNGV. CDR3 size: 13 residues. CDR3 loop: CASSLGRGYGYTF. CDR3 DNA: TGTGCCAGCAGCTTAGGAAGGGGGTATGGCTACACCTTC.

The sample holds a few counts of this clonotype. This CDR3 is CASARDRPQGNIQYF. The DNA for the CDR3 is TGTGCCAGCGCCCGGGACCGACCCCAAGGGAACATTCAGTACTTC. V is TRBV6-1 and J is TRBJ2-4; D is tentatively TRBD1 or TRBD2 (5 bases each). Germline CDR1 and CDR2: MNHNS and SASEGT. There are 15 residues in the CDR3. The V gene lost 8 bases and the J gene lost 7 bases, with 21 bases spanning the gap.

This clonotype occurred a few times. The rearrangement uses TRBV15 and TRBJ2-4; possible D gene TRBD2, 6 bases. The CDR3 length is 15 residues. Per germline, CDR1 LNHNV and CDR2 YYDKDF (reference sequence). V lost 0 bases and J 10 bases, leaving 16 bases between the germline ends. The CDR3 protein is CATSRDRGSGIIQYF. The CDR3 DNA follows: TGTGCCACCAGCAGAGATCGGGGTAGCGGCATTATTCAGTACTTC.

The chain combines TRBV18 with TRBJ1-1; unclear D gene. V was cut by 3 bases and J by 1 base, with 9 bases left in between. Germline-derived CDR1 and CDR2 are KGHSH and LQKENI. CDR3 length: 14 residues. The CDR3 here is CASSPREWNTEAFF. The CDR3 nucleotides are TGTGCCAGCTCACCCCGGGAATGGAACACTGAAGCTTTCTTT.

The rearrangement uses TRBV5-1 and TRBJ2-2, with D perhaps TRBD2 (6 bases). Germline loops: CDR1 SGHRS, CDR2 YFSETQ. Trimming pared 0 bases from V and 0 bases from J, leaving 9 bases between. The CDR3 loop spans 16 amino acids. The CDR3 coding sequence is TGCGCCAGCAGCTTGGTAGCGGTCCCGAACACCGGGGAGCTGTTTTTT. Protein product: CASSLVAVPNTGELFF. The entire variable domain, with the rest obtained from reference TRBV5-1 and TRBJ2-2, is as follows: KAGVTQTPRYLIKTRGQQVTLSCSPISGHRSVSWYQQTPGQGLQFLFEYFSETQRNKGNFPGRFSGRQFSNSRSEMNVSTLELGDSALYLCASSLVAVPNTGELFFGEGSRLTVL.

V is TRBV11-2 and J is TRBJ2-1; 10 positions match TRBD2. The V and J ends lost 3 bases and 2 bases, in that order; junction bases with no gene match: 13. CDR1 SGHAT and CDR2 FQNNGV come from the germline V gene. The CDR3 runs 19 residues. The CDR3 is CASSFRGPGTSAPYNEQFF. CDR3 DNA: TGTGCCAGCAGCTTCCGAGGGCCCGGGACTAGCGCACCCTACAATGAGCAGTTCTTC.

J is TRBJ2-1 and V is TRBV11-2; D remains unclear. V was cut by 1 base and J by 12 bases, with 16 bases left in between. Germline values: CDR1 SGHAT, CDR2 FQNNGV. The CDR3 is made up of 14 amino acids. DNA for the CDR3: TGTGCCAGCAGCTTAGCGGGCCCTGAGTATGGGCAGTTCTTC. This gives the protein CASSLAGPEYGQFF. Together with reference TRBV11-2 and TRBJ2-1, the CDR3 gives the full variable domain: EAGVAQSPRYKIIEKRQSVAFWCNPISGHATLYWYQQILGQGPKLLIQFQNNGVVDDSQLPKDRFSAERLKGVDSTLKIQPAKLEDSAVYLCASSLAGPEYGQFFGPGTRLTVL.

In this sample, this clonotype turned up a few times. This chain links TRBV28 with TRBJ2-6, with 8 bases matching TRBD1. Trimming cost V 8 bases and J 3 bases; bases outside gene matches: 15. CDR3 length equals 18 residues. Germline V gene sequence: CDR1 MDHEN, CDR2 SYDVKM. The CDR3: CASLPATGGLFGANVLTF. The CDR3 DNA follows: TGTGCCAGCCTCCCGGCAACAGGGGGTCTTTTTGGGGCCAACGTCCTGACTTTC.

In its sample, this clonotype was seen a few times. The V call is TRBV24-1, the J call TRBJ2-1; a weak D match, TRBD2 (6 bases). Trimming removed 3 bases from V and 0 bases from J, with 14 bases in between. The CDR3 extends over 17 amino acids. CDR1 and CDR2 from the germline V gene are KGHDR and SFDVKD. The CDR3 DNA reads TGTGCCACCAGTGATGGGGGACTCTCCAGCTCCTACAATGAGCAGTTCTTC. It specifies CATSDGGLSSSYNEQFF.

A few counts support this clonotype. V and J are TRBV2 and TRBJ2-1; 10 nucleotides agree with TRBD2. The CDR3 has 15 residues. Trimming at V came to 6 bases and at J to 3 bases, leaving 5 bases not matched to a gene. CDR1 and CDR2 from the germline V gene are SNHLY and FYNNEI. The CDR3 reads CASRQRGGDYNEQFF. In nucleotides, the CDR3 is TGTGCCAGCAGACAGCGGGGGGGGGACTACAATGAGCAGTTCTTC.

This clonotype was observed a handful of times. The gene calls are TRBV25-1 and TRBJ2-5; 11 bases fit TRBD1. The V gene end was trimmed by 7 bases and the J gene end by 0 bases; junction bases not matched to a gene: 4. In germline, CDR1 is MGHDK, CDR2 SYGVNS. This CDR3 has 15 residues. The chain's CDR3 is CASNPGQGDQETQYF. Here the CDR3 DNA reads TGTGCCAGCAACCCGGGACAGGGGGACCAAGAGACCCAGTACTTC. The full variable domain, in which reference TRBV25-1 and TRBJ2-5 provide the parts outside the CDR3, is EADIYQTPRYLVIGTGKKITLECSQTMGHDKMYWYQQDPGMELHLIHYSYGVNSTEKGDLSSESTVSRIRTEHFPLTLESARPSHTSQYLCASNPGQGDQETQYFGPGTRLLVL.

This clonotype was counted between two and nine times. This sequence joins TRBV3-1 and TRBJ2-2; 8 bases agree with TRBD2. Unmatched junction bases numbered 7, after V lost 0 bases and J lost 7 bases. This CDR3 comprises 16 residues. In germline, CDR1 is LGHDT, CDR2 YNNKEL (reference sequence). DNA for the CDR3: TGTGCCAGCAGCCAAGAGGGCGGGAGGTTCGGCGGGGAGCTGTTTTTT. Encoded protein: CASSQEGGRFGGELFF.

A few counts support this clonotype. V is TRBV7-9 and J is TRBJ2-7, with 7 bases aligning to TRBD2. The CDR3 extends over 15 amino acids. The germline V gene encodes CDR1 SEHNR and CDR2 FQNEAQ (reference sequence). With V trimmed by 7 bases and J by 0 bases, 9 bases remained unmatched. CDR3 nucleotide sequence: TGTGCCAGCATCTCGGGGACTACCTCCTCCTACGAGCAGTACTTC. It specifies CASISGTTSSYEQYF.

The table lists this clonotype with many counts. V gene TRBV12-3 or TRBV12-4 combines with J gene TRBJ2-5; TRBD1 agrees at 7 bases. Trimming removed 6 bases from V and 6 bases from J; junction bases left unmatched: 16. The CDR3 runs to 16 residues. The CDR3 nucleotides read TGTGCCAGCAGCCGGGACGACAGGGCTGTACGAAAGACCCAGTACTTC. Protein: CASSRDDRAVRKTQYF.

This clonotype was counted only a few times. The chain links TRBV29-1 to TRBJ2-7; D unclear. Germline V CDR1 and CDR2: SQVTM, ANQGSEA. This CDR3 comprises 12 residues. As DNA, the CDR3 is TGCAGTGTCAGGCAGAGCTCCTACGAGCAGTACTTC. Its protein product is CSVRQSSYEQYF.

As for this clonotype: An end of the junction differs from the germline gene, which may be a read error. The V gene is TRBV12-3 or TRBV12-4, the J gene TRBJ2-7; D gene unclear. CDR3 length equals 10 residues. CDR3: CASRLDEQYF. CDR3 bases: TGTGCCAGCAGGTTAGACGAGCAGTACTTC.

This clonotype was observed a handful of times. The chain combines TRBV6-2 or TRBV6-3 with TRBJ2-7, with a weak D call TRBD1 (6 bases). CDR1 and CDR2 from the germline V gene are MNHEY and SVGEGT. This CDR3 spans 13 amino acids. The V end lost 6 bases, the J end lost 3 bases, and 12 bases lay between the germline ends. CDR3 nucleotides: TGTGCCAGCAGACACGACAGGTACTACGAGCAGTACTTC. This sequence encodes CASRHDRYYEQYF.

The chain joins TRBV10-3 to TRBJ2-1, with D perhaps TRBD1 (6 bases). Trimming left V 8 bases short and J 10 bases short, with 12 bases between. CDR1 and CDR2 (germline): ENHRY, SYGVKD. There are 11 residues in the CDR3. The CDR3 nucleotides read TGTGCCATCTCACTTGGACAGGAGCAGTTCTTC. Amino acids: CAISLGQEQFF.

CDR3 sequence reads: CAWSGASGRSQETQYF. The CDR3 region has the DNA TGTGCCTGGAGTGGGGCTAGCGGGAGGTCGCAAGAGACCCAGTACTTC. V usage is TRBV30 and J usage is TRBJ2-5, with 11 bases matching TRBD2. Germline V gene data show CDR1 as GTSNPN and CDR2 as SVGIG (reference sequence). J was trimmed by 2 bases and V by 1 base; bases with no gene match: 6. The CDR3 loop spans 16 amino acids.

This clonotype was found a few times. The chain has TRBV4-2 and TRBJ2-3; 9 bases match TRBD2. V lost 0 bases, J lost 0 bases, and 7 bases stayed unmatched. The V gene's germline CDR1 is LGHNA and CDR2 YNFKEQ. The CDR3 is 18 residues long. The CDR3 coding sequence is TGTGCCAGCAGCCAAGATCAGCTAGCGGGGAGTAGCACAGATACGCAGTATTTT. This translates into CASSQDQLAGSSTDTQYF.

This sequence joins TRBV18 and TRBJ2-2; no clear D gene. Looked up from germline, CDR1 is KGHSH and CDR2 is LQKENI. The CDR3 runs 18 residues. Between the trimmed V and J ends, which lost 5 bases and 3 bases, there was a span of 22 bases. The CDR3 here is CASSYRPVFSTDTGELFF. CDR3 in DNA: TGTGCCAGCTCATATCGGCCTGTTTTTAGTACCGACACCGGGGAGCTGTTTTTT.

The genes are TRBV6-1 and TRBJ2-7; no clear D gene. Germline V gene lookup returns CDR1 MNHNS and CDR2 SASEGT. Trimming cost V 7 bases and J 3 bases, with 13 bases left between them. The CDR3 is 13 residues long. CDR3 region: CASKVPSGYEQYF. CDR3 sequence (DNA): TGTGCCAGCAAGGTCCCCTCGGGCTACGAGCAGTACTTC.